The 21 T cell receptor beta chains given below trace back to one sample, sequenced in a study of neurological immune-mediated disorders. In TCRdb, the 5' RACE reads were re-called with MiXCR into one record per CDR3 protein. The sample consists of approximately 82,000 distinct CDR3 sequences, approximately 2.4% of them appearing once. The source material was PBMCs. The receptors were sampled from a woman aged 25 to 45 with multiple sclerosis.

This clonotype was detected ten times or more. J is TRBJ1-1 and V is TRBV5-1, with D possibly matching TRBD1 (5 bases). The V and J ends lost 4 bases and 0 bases respectively, with 16 bases between them. Germline V gene data show CDR1 as SGHRS and CDR2 as YFSETQ. The CDR3 length is 16 residues. The CDR3, as DNA: TGCGCCAGCAGCGATATGGGGGGGTTAATGAACACTGAAGCTTTCTTT. Amino acid sequence: CASSDMGGLMNTEAFF.

This clonotype has at least ten counts. The chain combines TRBV3-1 with TRBJ1-5; D might be TRBD1 (5 bases). Trimming left V 0 bases short and J 6 bases short, with 12 bases between. The CDR3 loop spans 15 amino acids. Germline lookup yields CDR1 LGHDT and CDR2 YNNKEL (reference sequence). In DNA, the CDR3 is TGTGCCAGCAGCCAAGATAGCCAGGGCCGTCAGCCCCAGCATTTT. It encodes CASSQDSQGRQPQHF.

This clonotype came up many times. This sequence joins TRBV12-3 or TRBV12-4 and TRBJ2-5; 7 bases map to TRBD1. This CDR3 has 14 amino acids. V dropped 3 bases and J dropped 3; count of bases not matched to a gene: 4. The DNA for the CDR3 is TGTGCCAGCAGTTTCATTACAGGGGAAGAGACCCAGTACTTC. The encoded protein is CASSFITGEETQYF.

Many counts were recorded for this clonotype. The rearrangement joins TRBV12-5 to TRBJ2-1; D uncertain. V lost 8 bases and J 9 bases, leaving 14 bases between the germline ends. The V gene's germline CDR1 is LGHNT and CDR2 FRNRAP. The CDR3 is 12 residues long. In DNA form, the CDR3 reads TGTGCTAGTACGACGCAAACGGTTGAGCAGTTCTTC. Residues: CASTTQTVEQFF.

This clonotype was observed many times. The chain links TRBV5-6 to TRBJ2-3; the match to TRBD1 covers 9 bases. Germline CDR1 is SGHDT and CDR2 is YYEEEE. The V and J ends lost 0 bases and 4 bases, in that order; junction bases with no gene match: 6. CDR3 length: 16 residues. CDR3 region: CASSLELGQGADTQYF. The CDR3 region has the DNA TGTGCCAGCAGCTTGGAATTGGGACAGGGCGCAGATACGCAGTATTTT.

This clonotype was seen repeatedly, ten times or more. The chain joins TRBV12-3 or TRBV12-4 to TRBJ1-5; D is unclear. CDR3 length: 14 amino acids. V was trimmed by 6 bases and J by 6 bases, leaving 15 bases between them. CDR3 sequence: CASSSGVSTQPQHF. The CDR3 coding sequence is TGTGCCAGCAGCTCGGGTGTGTCCACTCAGCCCCAGCATTTT.

The table lists this clonotype with many counts. CDR3 DNA sequence: TGCGCCAGCAGCTTGGCCCTTAAGGGAGGTGGGAATGAGCAGTTCTTC. Its protein product is CASSLALKGGGNEQFF. This sequence joins TRBV5-1 and TRBJ2-1; the D gene is possibly TRBD2 (6 bases). Germline V gene sequence: CDR1 SGHRS, CDR2 YFSETQ. V lost 0 bases, J lost 7 bases, and 17 bases lay in between. The CDR3 runs to 16 residues.

This clonotype was seen ten or more times. J is TRBJ2-3 and V is TRBV18; D is possibly TRBD2 (6 bases). Trimming pared 0 bases from V and 7 bases from J, leaving 17 bases between. The CDR3 length is 16 residues. Germline V gene data show CDR1 as KGHSH and CDR2 as LQKENI. CDR3 bases: TGTGCCAGCTCACCACCAGGCGGGGTGGTGAAAAATACGCAGTATTTT. Translation gives CASSPPGGVVKNTQYF.

This clonotype has at least ten counts. The CDR3 protein is CASTTGGRPSTDTQYF. The CDR3, as DNA: TGCGCCAGCACCACCGGCGGGAGGCCTAGCACAGATACGCAGTATTTT. The chain combines TRBV5-1 with TRBJ2-3, with TRBD2 matching over 8 bases. V gave up 6 bases and J gave up 0 bases; unmatched junction bases: 9. This CDR3 spans 16 amino acids. CDR1 is SGHRS, CDR2 YFSETQ, per germline.

This clonotype was found many times. The CDR3 protein is CASSPGTGSTDTQYF. As DNA, the CDR3 is TGTGCCAGCAGCCCCGGGACAGGGTCCACAGATACGCAGTATTTT. The chain combines TRBV7-3 with TRBJ2-3, with 9 bases that match TRBD1. Unmatched junction bases numbered 5, after V lost 5 bases and J lost 2 bases. Per the germline V gene, CDR1 is SGHTA and CDR2 is FQGTGA. The CDR3 extends over 15 amino acids.

Many counts were recorded for this clonotype. The chain joins TRBV7-2 to TRBJ1-5; perhaps TRBD1 as D (5 bases). V was cut by 1 base and J by 6 bases, with 10 bases left in between. Germline-derived CDR1 and CDR2 are SGHTA and FQGNSA. There are 14 residues in the CDR3. In DNA, the CDR3 is TGTGCCAGCAGCTTAGGCTCAGGGACTCAGCCCCAGCATTTT. Encoded protein: CASSLGSGTQPQHF.

This clonotype was recorded at least ten times. V usage is TRBV12-3 or TRBV12-4 and J usage is TRBJ1-5, with D unclear. CDR3 length equals 13 residues. Trimming left V 5 bases short and J 0 bases short, with 5 bases between. The chain's CDR3 is CASSAPSNQPQHF. As DNA, the CDR3 is TGTGCCAGCAGTGCCCCTAGCAATCAGCCCCAGCATTTT.

In its sample, this clonotype was seen many times. CDR3 nucleotides: TGTGCCAGCAGTCCACACGCGGGCAATGAGCAGTTCTTC. Translating gives CASSPHAGNEQFF. V and J are TRBV12-3 or TRBV12-4 and TRBJ2-1, with D possibly TRBD2 on 5 matching bases. Trimming took 5 bases from V and 6 from J, leaving 11 bases between them. The length of the CDR3 is 13 residues.

V gene TRBV7-6 combines with J gene TRBJ2-3, with 9 bases fitting TRBD2. J gave up 0 bases and V 4 bases, and 5 bases lay outside the gene matches. The germline gives CDR1 SGHVS, CDR2 FNYEAQ. The CDR3 sequence is 16 residues long. The CDR3 loop reads CASSSLAGYSTDTQYF. CDR3 DNA sequence: TGTGCCAGCAGCTCCCTAGCGGGATATAGCACAGATACGCAGTATTTT.

There are many counts of this clonotype. The genes are TRBV7-2 and TRBJ2-7; TRBD2 matches 12 bases. Trimming removed 6 bases from V and 4 bases from J; junction bases left unmatched: 7. CDR1 is SGHTA and CDR2 is FQGNSA in the germline V gene. This CDR3 contains 15 residues. The CDR3: CASSLAGGNLYEQYF. The DNA of the CDR3 is TGTGCCAGCAGTCTAGCGGGAGGGAATTTATACGAGCAGTACTTC.

The sample holds many counts of this clonotype. The chain couples TRBV5-1 to TRBJ2-3; no clear D gene. The CDR3 extends over 14 amino acids. Germline CDR1 and CDR2: SGHRS and YFSETQ. V lost 1 base to trimming and J lost 4 bases, with 10 bases between them. CDR3: CASSLFSPADTQYF. CDR3 in DNA: TGCGCCAGCAGCTTGTTCTCCCCTGCAGATACGCAGTATTTT.

The table lists this clonotype with many counts. The rearrangement links TRBV7-9 to TRBJ2-2; D perhaps matches TRBD1 (6 bases). Trimming left V 3 bases short and J 6 bases short, with 11 bases between. The germline gives CDR1 SEHNR, CDR2 FQNEAQ (reference sequence). There are 14 residues in the CDR3. The CDR3 nucleotides are TGTGCCAGCAGCTTCACAGGGCCCCCCGGGGAGCTGTTTTTT. Encoded protein: CASSFTGPPGELFF.

This chain connects TRBV4-3 to TRBJ1-1; D uncertain. Germline loops: CDR1 LGHNA, CDR2 YSLEER. CDR3 size: 16 residues. V lost 1 base and J lost 1, with 13 bases in between. The CDR3 bases are TGCGCCAGCAGCCAAGTTCCGATGCCGGCGAACACTGAAGCTTTCTTT. It translates to CASSQVPMPANTEAFF.

This clonotype occurred many times. This chain joins TRBV27 and TRBJ2-1; 13 bases fit TRBD2. Unmatched junction bases numbered 7, after V lost 4 bases and J lost 10 bases. Germline V gene sequence: CDR1 MNHEY, CDR2 SMNVEV (reference sequence). CDR3 length: 15 amino acids. The CDR3 DNA reads TGTGCCAGCAGTTCCCCCGGACTAGCGGGAGAGGAGCAGTTCTTC. Its translation: CASSSPGLAGEEQFF.

The chain joins TRBV7-8 to TRBJ2-7, with 7 bases that match TRBD2. V was clipped by 4 bases and J by 5 bases; unmatched bases: 2. This CDR3 is built from 12 residues. Germline CDR1 and CDR2: SGHVS and FQNEAQ. CDR3 nucleotides: TGTGCCAGCAGCTCCGGGGGGAACGAGCAGTACTTC. It is translated as CASSSGGNEQYF.

This clonotype was detected ten times or more. V gene TRBV12-5 combines with J gene TRBJ2-1; no clear D gene. This CDR3 has 17 residues. Germline CDR1 reads LGHNT; CDR2 reads FRNRAP. The V gene lost 0 bases and the J gene lost 0 bases, with 12 bases spanning the gap. The CDR3 sequence is CASGLVPGTSSYNEQFF. As DNA, the CDR3 is TGTGCTAGTGGTTTGGTGCCTGGCACGAGCTCCTACAATGAGCAGTTCTTC.